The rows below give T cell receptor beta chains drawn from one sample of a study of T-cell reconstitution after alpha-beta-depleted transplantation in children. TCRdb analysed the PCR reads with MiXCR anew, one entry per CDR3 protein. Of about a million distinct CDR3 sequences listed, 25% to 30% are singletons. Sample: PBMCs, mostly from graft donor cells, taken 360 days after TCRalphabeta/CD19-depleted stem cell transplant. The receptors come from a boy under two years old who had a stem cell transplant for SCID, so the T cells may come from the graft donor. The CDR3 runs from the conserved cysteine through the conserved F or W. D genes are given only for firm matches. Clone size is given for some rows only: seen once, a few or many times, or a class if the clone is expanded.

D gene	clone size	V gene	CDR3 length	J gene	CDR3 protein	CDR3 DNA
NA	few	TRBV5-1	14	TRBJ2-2	CASSWGSGTGELFF	TGCGCCAGCAGCTGGGGCAGCGGCACCGGGGAGCTGTTTTTT
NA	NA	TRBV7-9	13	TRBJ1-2	CSSSYPGDYGYTF	TGTTCCAGCAGCTATCCAGGGGACTATGGCTACACCTTC
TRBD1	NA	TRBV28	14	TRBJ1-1	CASLADRDLLEAFF	TGTGCCAGCCTGGCGGACAGGGACCTTTTAGAAGCTTTCTTT
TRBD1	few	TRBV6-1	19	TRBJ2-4	CASSAVSRDRVADKNIQYF	TGTGCCAGCAGTGCGGTCTCCCGGGACAGGGTCGCGGACAAAAACATTCAGTACTTC
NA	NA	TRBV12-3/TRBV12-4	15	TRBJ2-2	CASSGFGVNTGELFF	TGTGCCAGCAGCGGATTCGGCGTGAACACCGGGGAGCTGTTTTTT
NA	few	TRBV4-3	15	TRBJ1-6	CASSQVVREGSPLHF	TGCGCCAGCAGCCAAGTGGTCCGGGAGGGGTCACCCCTCCACTTT
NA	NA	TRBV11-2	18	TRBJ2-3	CASRSRGSGIGGWDTQYF	TGTGCCAGCAGGTCCCGTGGGAGCGGTATAGGAGGTTGGGATACGCAGTATTTT
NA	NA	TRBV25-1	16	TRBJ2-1	CASSARSRISYNEQFF	TGTGCCAGCAGTGCCCGCTCTAGAATCTCCTACAATGAGCAGTTCTTC
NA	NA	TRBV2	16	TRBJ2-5	CASSEALKTGQETQYF	TGTGCCAGCAGTGAAGCGCTTAAGACGGGTCAGGAGACCCAGTACTTC
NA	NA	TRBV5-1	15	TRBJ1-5	CASSKSPGSNQPQHF	TGCGCCAGCAGCAAGTCGCCAGGGAGCAATCAGCCCCAGCATTTT
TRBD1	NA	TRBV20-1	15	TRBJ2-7	CSALDPGQGAREQYF	TGCAGTGCTCTTGACCCGGGACAGGGGGCGAGGGAGCAGTACTTC
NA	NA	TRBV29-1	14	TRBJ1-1	CSVESGLGGPEAFF	TGCAGCGTTGAATCCGGTTTGGGGGGACCTGAAGCTTTCTTT
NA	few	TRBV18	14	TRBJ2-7	CASSPRGPGYEQYF	TGTGCCAGCTCACCACGGGGGCCGGGATACGAGCAGTACTTC
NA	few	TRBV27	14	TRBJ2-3	CASSFGASPDTQYF	TGTGCCAGCAGTTTTGGGGCTAGCCCAGATACGCAGTATTTT
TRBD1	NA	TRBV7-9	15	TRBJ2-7	CASSSDRGDSYEQYF	TGTGCCAGCAGCTCGGACAGGGGGGACTCCTACGAGCAGTACTTC
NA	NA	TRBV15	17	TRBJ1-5	CATSRDQVTSPVEPQHF	TGTGCCACCAGCAGAGATCAAGTGACATCGCCCGTGGAGCCCCAGCATTTT
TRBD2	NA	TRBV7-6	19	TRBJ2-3	CASSPLPLAGGPRADTQYF	TGTGCCAGCAGCCCACTACCCCTAGCGGGGGGGCCTAGGGCAGATACGCAGTATTTT
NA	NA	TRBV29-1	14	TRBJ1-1	CSVTLGLGNTEAFF	TGCAGCGTTACACTGGGGTTAGGGAACACTGAAGCTTTCTTT
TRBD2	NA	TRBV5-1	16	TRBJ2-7	CASSLEVSGEYYEQYF	TGCGCCAGCAGCTTGGAAGTTAGCGGGGAGTACTACGAGCAGTACTTC
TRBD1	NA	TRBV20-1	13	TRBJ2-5	CSARDQGQETQYF	TGCAGTGCTAGAGATCAGGGACAGGAGACCCAGTACTTC
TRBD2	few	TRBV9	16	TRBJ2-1	CASGRVPAGEFNEQFF	TGTGCCAGCGGCCGGGTGCCAGCGGGGGAATTCAATGAGCAGTTCTTC
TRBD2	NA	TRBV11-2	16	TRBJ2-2	CASSPLRGVNTGELFF	TGTGCCAGCAGCCCCCTTCGGGGGGTAAACACCGGGGAGCTGTTTTTT
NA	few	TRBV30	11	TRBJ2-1	CAWSVHNEQFF	TGTGCCTGGAGTGTACACAATGAGCAGTTCTTC
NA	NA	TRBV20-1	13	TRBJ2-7	CSLKNRVNPEQYF	TGCAGCCTGAAAAACAGGGTGAACCCCGAGCAGTACTTC
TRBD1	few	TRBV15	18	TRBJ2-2	CATSRDRRQGVETGELFF	TGTGCCACCAGCAGAGATAGGAGGCAGGGGGTTGAAACCGGGGAGCTGTTTTTT
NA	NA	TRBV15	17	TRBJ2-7	CATSRGVNQASSYEQYF	TGTGCCACCAGCAGGGGTGTAAACCAGGCCAGCTCCTACGAGCAGTACTTC
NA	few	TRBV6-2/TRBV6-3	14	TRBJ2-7	CASSWTARTYEQYF	TGTGCCAGCAGTTGGACGGCGAGGACCTACGAGCAGTACTTC
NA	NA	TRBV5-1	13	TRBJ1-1	CASSLEGVSEAFF	TGCGCCAGCAGCTTGGAGGGGGTATCTGAAGCTTTCTTT
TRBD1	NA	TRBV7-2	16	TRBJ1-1	CASSLDGTGFITEAFF	TGTGCCAGCAGCTTAGATGGGACAGGGTTCATCACTGAAGCTTTCTTT
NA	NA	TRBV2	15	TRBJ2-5	CASSEGERPKETQYF	TGTGCCAGCAGTGAAGGGGAGAGACCCAAAGAGACCCAGTACTTC
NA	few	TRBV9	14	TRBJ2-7	CASSVAGEGYEQYF	TGTGCCAGCAGCGTCGCAGGGGAGGGCTACGAGCAGTACTTC
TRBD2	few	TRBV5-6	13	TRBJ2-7	CASSHGTTDEQYF	TGTGCCAGCAGCCATGGGACTACCGACGAGCAGTACTTC
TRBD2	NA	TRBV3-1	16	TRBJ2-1	CASSQGFSGGLDEQFF	TGTGCCAGCAGCCAGGGGTTCAGCGGGGGGCTCGATGAGCAGTTCTTC
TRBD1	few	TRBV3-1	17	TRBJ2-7	CASSQGIYRDRGHEQYF	TGTGCCAGCAGCCAAGGCATATACCGGGACAGGGGCCACGAGCAGTACTTC
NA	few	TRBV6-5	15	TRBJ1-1	CASSYSIGLDTEAFF	TGTGCCAGCAGTTACTCGATCGGGTTGGACACTGAAGCTTTCTTT
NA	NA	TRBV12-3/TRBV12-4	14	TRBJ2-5	CASSSNQYLETQYF	TGTGCCAGCAGTTCAAATCAGTATTTGGAGACCCAGTACTTC
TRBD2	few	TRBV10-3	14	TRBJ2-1	CAINSGGADNEQFF	TGTGCCATCAACAGCGGGGGGGCCGACAATGAGCAGTTCTTC
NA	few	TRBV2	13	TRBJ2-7	CASSYTGTYEQYF	TGTGCCAGCAGTTACACCGGGACCTACGAGCAGTACTTC
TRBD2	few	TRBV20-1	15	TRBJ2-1	CSAQGSAGGRYEQFF	TGCAGTGCTCAAGGGTCAGCGGGGGGCCGGTATGAGCAGTTCTTC
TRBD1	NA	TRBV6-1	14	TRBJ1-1	CASITGGKDTEAFF	TGTGCCAGCATCACAGGGGGAAAAGACACTGAAGCTTTCTTT
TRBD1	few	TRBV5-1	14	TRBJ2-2	CASSLGQGLGELFF	TGCGCCAGCAGCTTGGGACAGGGTCTCGGGGAGCTGTTTTTT
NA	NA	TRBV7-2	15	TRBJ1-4	CASSLSPHVNEKLFF	TGTGCCAGCAGCTTATCTCCCCACGTTAATGAAAAACTGTTTTTT
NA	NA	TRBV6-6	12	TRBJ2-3	CASTGTTDTQYF	TGTGCCAGCACAGGAACCACAGATACGCAGTATTTT
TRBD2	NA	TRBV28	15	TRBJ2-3	CASSNGGVGTDTQYF	TGTGCCAGCAGTAACGGGGGGGTCGGCACAGATACGCAGTATTTT
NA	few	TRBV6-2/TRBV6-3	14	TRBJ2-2	CASTGIQMTGELFF	TGTGCCAGCACTGGGATTCAGATGACCGGGGAGCTGTTTTTT
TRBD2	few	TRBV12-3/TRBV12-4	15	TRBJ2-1	CASTPGRVPYNEQFF	TGTGCCAGCACCCCTGGGAGGGTTCCCTACAATGAGCAGTTCTTC